One and the same sample provided the 26 T cell receptor beta chains below, sequenced in a study of blood T cell repertoires in COVID-19 (dated by TCRdb to about 2020). Preparation of the library involved the immunoSEQ multiplex PCR assay. TCRdb took this table from immuneACCESS and kept in-frame rearrangements with V and J called. Such tables lack part of the clones; where checked against another copy, unresolved V genes explain under half of the gap, and the rest is unexplained. Recorded for this sample are approximately 250,000 clones; around 86% of them occurred a single time. The ten biggest clones cover about 8.6% of the sample. Sequenced input: peripheral blood. Receptor source: a middle-aged man with active or convalescent COVID-19.

There are a few counts of this clone. The rearrangement uses TRBV7-6 and TRBJ2-5; 11 nucleotides match TRBD2. Trimming removed 5 bases from V and 2 bases from J; junction bases left unmatched: 4. The CDR3 is made up of 15 amino acids. CDR1 is SGHVS, CDR2 FNYEAQ, per germline. For the CDR3, the DNA is TGTGCCAGCAGCCCTACTAGCGGGGGACAAGAGACCCAGTACTTC. Encoded protein: CASSPTSGGQETQYF.

The chain's CDR3 is CASSLDGTGMNTEAFF. In DNA, the CDR3 is TGCGCCAGCAGCTTGGACGGGACAGGCATGAACACTGAAGCTTTCTTT. The chain recombines TRBV5-1 with TRBJ1-1; 8 bases are a match to TRBD1. CDR3 length equals 16 residues. Germline CDR1 is SGHRS and CDR2 is YFSETQ. The trim removed 0 bases at V and 0 bases at J, leaving 4 bases unmatched.

This clone was seen once. The chain recombines TRBV13 with TRBJ1-1; D might be TRBD1 (6 bases). This CDR3 is 12 amino acids long. The V end was cut by 5 bases, the J end by 11 bases, with 15 bases between. The germline gives CDR1 PRHDT, CDR2 FYEKMQ (reference sequence). In DNA form, the CDR3 reads TGTGCCAGCAGCCTTGGGGGGGCTGGGGCTTTCTTT. Its translation: CASSLGGAGAFF.

The chain combines TRBV3-1 (or the pseudogene TRBV3-2) with TRBJ2-3; 8 nucleotides agree with TRBD1. The CDR3 runs to 14 residues. CDR1 is LGHDT and CDR2 is YNNKEL in the germline V gene (reference sequence). The ends lost 4 bases at V and 3 bases at J; junction bases unmatched: 3. CDR3 sequence: CASSPRQGTDTQYF. The CDR3 nucleotides read TGTGCCAGCAGCCCGAGACAGGGGACAGATACGCAGTATTTT.

This clone was counted a single time. The gene calls are TRBV19 and TRBJ1-5; D call uncertain. V lost 2 bases, J lost 5 bases, and 13 bases lay in between. Germline CDR1 is LNHDA and CDR2 is SQIVND (reference sequence). The length of the CDR3 is 15 residues. The CDR3 is CASSITAGRDQPQHF. The DNA of the CDR3 is TGTGCCAGTAGTATAACGGCGGGTCGGGATCAGCCCCAGCATTTT.

The V call is TRBV6-1, the J call TRBJ1-5; D uncertain. This CDR3 has 13 amino acids. V was clipped by 3 bases and J by 1 base, with 4 bases between them. Germline V gives CDR1 MNHNS, CDR2 SASEGT. The CDR3, as DNA: TGTGCCAGCAGTGACGTAAGCAATCAGCCCCAGCATTTT. This translates into CASSDVSNQPQHF.

The V call is TRBV4-1, the J call TRBJ2-1; 7 positions match TRBD1. The CDR3 length is 16 residues. CDR1 and CDR2 from the germline V gene are MGHRA and YSYEKL. V gave up 4 bases and J gave up 4 bases; unmatched junction bases: 10. The CDR3: CASSRKPGGEYNEQFF. For the CDR3, the DNA is TGCGCCAGCAGCCGAAAGCCAGGGGGAGAATACAATGAGCAGTTCTTC.

The chain recombines TRBV18 with TRBJ2-1; 8 nucleotides agree with TRBD1. After removal of 3 bases from V and 9 bases from J, the junction contained 4 bases not matched to a gene. The germline V gene encodes CDR1 KGHSH and CDR2 LQKENI. CDR3 size: 13 residues. The CDR3 coding sequence is TGTGCCAGCTCACCGACAGGGGTTCCTGAGCAGTTCTTC. The encoded protein is CASSPTGVPEQFF.

This chain joins TRBV6-5 and TRBJ2-3; the match to TRBD2 covers 15 bases. CDR3 length equals 15 residues. CDR1 and CDR2 (germline): MNHEY, SVGAGI. V dropped 6 bases and J dropped 7; count of bases not matched to a gene: 5. The CDR3 protein is CASRTGLAGGNTQYF. CDR3 sequence (DNA): TGTGCCAGCAGGACGGGACTAGCGGGGGGAAATACGCAGTATTTT.

This rearrangement joins TRBV2 to TRBJ2-2; maybe TRBD2 (6 bases). Germline V CDR1 and CDR2: SNHLY, FYNNEI. V lost 2 bases to trimming and J lost 5 bases, with 12 bases between them. The CDR3 extends over 15 amino acids. The CDR3 DNA reads as TGTGCCAGCAGTGAAATGGAGGGGCCGACCGGGGAGCTGTTTTTT. Its translation: CASSEMEGPTGELFF.

V gene TRBV6-1 combines with J gene TRBJ2-7; 11 bases match TRBD1. Trimming at V came to 0 bases and at J to 3 bases, leaving 1 base not matched to a gene. Germline lookup yields CDR1 MNHNS and CDR2 SASEGT. This CDR3 has 15 residues. CDR3 sequence reads: CASSEAGTGGYEQYF. CDR3 coding DNA: TGTGCCAGCAGTGAAGCCGGGACAGGGGGCTACGAGCAGTACTTC.

The chain employs TRBV6-1 and TRBJ2-1, with no clear D. The CDR3 sequence is 12 residues long. The V end lost 2 bases, the J end lost 15 bases, and 14 bases lay between the germline ends. Germline CDR1 MNHNS, CDR2 SASEGT. The CDR3 reads CASSETEQAPFF. Here the CDR3 DNA reads TGTGCCAGCAGTGAAACCGAGCAGGCCCCGTTCTTC.

This clone showed up just a few times. V usage is TRBV9 and J usage is TRBJ1-2; possibly TRBD1 for D (6 bases). This CDR3 is built from 15 residues. V was shortened by 0 bases and J by 8 bases, with 17 bases between the two germline ends. Germline values: CDR1 SGDLS, CDR2 YYNGEE. The CDR3 spells CASSVVGGASSGYTF. CDR3 nucleotides: TGTGCCAGCAGCGTAGTCGGGGGGGCGAGTTCGGGCTACACCTTC.

The chain employs TRBV7-3 and TRBJ1-4; D might be TRBD1 (5 bases). V lost 6 bases and J 3 bases, leaving 8 bases between the germline ends. CDR3 size: 13 residues. Germline CDR1 reads SGHTA; CDR2 reads FQGTGA. The CDR3 sequence is CASRGLANEKLFF. CDR3 DNA: TGTGCCAGCAGGGGGCTGGCTAATGAAAAACTGTTTTTT. The variable domain in full, with the rest retrieved from reference TRBV7-3 and TRBJ1-4, is GAGVSQTPSNKVTEKGKYVELRCDPISGHTALYWYRQSLGQGPEFLIYFQGTGAADDSGLPNDRFFAVRPEGSVSTLKIQRTERGDSAVYLCASRGLANEKLFFGSGTQLSVL.

This chain links TRBV3-1 (or the pseudogene TRBV3-2) with TRBJ2-7, with TRBD2 identical over 7 bases. The CDR3 sequence is 17 residues long. CDR1 LGHDT and CDR2 YNNKEL come from the germline V gene (reference sequence). J lost 5 bases, V lost 3 bases, and 16 bases had no gene match. The CDR3 sequence is CASSQGSVGRALHEQYF. The CDR3 DNA reads TGTGCCAGCAGCCAGGGCTCTGTTGGGAGGGCCCTCCACGAGCAGTACTTC.

The chain recombines TRBV9 with TRBJ2-7; possible D gene TRBD1, 6 bases. The V gene's germline CDR1 is SGDLS and CDR2 YYNGEE. V was clipped by 4 bases and J by 6 bases, with 11 bases between them. This CDR3 has 12 residues. The CDR3 spells CASSITGTEQYF. CDR3 DNA: TGTGCCAGCAGCATAACAGGGACCGAGCAGTACTTC.

The chain has TRBV6-5 and TRBJ1-2, with 12 bases that match TRBD1. The length of the CDR3 is 15 residues. After removal of 2 bases from V and 4 bases from J, the junction contained 2 bases not matched to a gene. Germline assignment: CDR1 MNHEY and CDR2 SVGAGI. CDR3 amino acids: CASSYGTGGSYGYTF. CDR3 bases: TGTGCCAGCAGTTACGGGACAGGGGGCAGCTATGGCTACACCTTC.

This clone has only a few counts. This chain joins TRBV4-1 and TRBJ2-3; 9 positions match TRBD1. Germline assignment: CDR1 MGHRA and CDR2 YSYEKL. V trimming: 1 base; J trimming: 3 bases; junction bases outside the gene matches: 5. This CDR3 comprises 16 residues. In DNA, the CDR3 is TGCGCCAGCAGCCAAGGACCGGGACAGGGAACAGATACGCAGTATTTT. Protein product: CASSQGPGQGTDTQYF.

The chain employs TRBV27 and TRBJ2-3, with D perhaps matching TRBD2 (7 bases). The CDR3 runs to 23 residues. The germline gives CDR1 MNHEY, CDR2 SMNVEV (reference sequence). The V gene lost 2 bases and the J gene lost 4 bases, with 37 bases spanning the gap. The CDR3 coding sequence is TGTGCCAGCAGTTTAGTGCGGGAGTGGATGGGGAGCACGGGGCGTGGGGGCCCAGATACGCAGTATTTT. Translating it yields CASSLVREWMGSTGRGGPDTQYF.

V usage is TRBV5-6 and J usage is TRBJ2-2; 7 nucleotides match TRBD2. Germline-derived CDR1 and CDR2 are SGHDT and YYEEEE. CDR3 length equals 15 residues. The trim removed 2 bases at V and 5 bases at J, leaving 6 bases unmatched. This chain's CDR3 is CASSLLGRGTGELFF. CDR3 nucleotides: TGTGCCAGCAGCTTACTTGGGCGGGGGACCGGGGAGCTGTTTTTT.

V is TRBV5-6 and J is TRBJ2-7, with D maybe TRBD2 (6 bases). CDR1 is SGHDT and CDR2 is YYEEEE in the germline V gene. The CDR3 has 13 amino acids. Trimming left V 3 bases short and J 2 bases short, with 9 bases between. This chain's CDR3 is CASSSGSPYEQYF. For the CDR3, the DNA is TGTGCCAGCAGCTCCGGGAGCCCCTACGAGCAGTACTTC.

The CDR3 reads CASSSEGVPREQYF. Here the CDR3 DNA reads TGTGCCAGCAGTTCGGAGGGAGTCCCTCGCGAGCAGTACTTC. V usage is TRBV6-9 and J usage is TRBJ2-7; weak D call: TRBD2 (6 bases). Germline CDR1 MNHGY, CDR2 SVAAGI. V lost 4 bases and J 6 bases, leaving 16 bases between the germline ends. The CDR3 consists of 14 residues.

This rearrangement joins TRBV27 to TRBJ1-4, with D possibly TRBD1 on 5 matching bases. V was shortened by 3 bases and J by 5 bases, with 10 bases between the two germline ends. Germline CDR1 and CDR2: MNHEY and SMNVEV (reference sequence). CDR3 length equals 14 residues. CDR3 loop: CASSFSGGNEKLFF. As DNA, the CDR3 is TGTGCCAGCAGTTTCAGTGGGGGGAATGAAAAACTGTTTTTT.

The chain couples TRBV27 to TRBJ1-1; a weak D match, TRBD1 (5 bases). Germline values: CDR1 MNHEY, CDR2 SMNVEV (reference sequence). The length of the CDR3 is 14 residues. Between the trimmed V and J ends, which lost 4 bases and 0 bases, there was a span of 9 bases. The CDR3 region has the DNA TGTGCCAGCAGTTCCAGGGCGATGAACACTGAAGCTTTCTTT. Translating it yields CASSSRAMNTEAFF.

This clone was seen just once. The chain employs TRBV5-4 and TRBJ2-5; TRBD1 is a possible D gene (5 bases). V was cut by 1 base and J by 5 bases, with 9 bases left in between. Germline CDR1 SGHNT, CDR2 YYREEE (reference sequence). CDR3 length equals 13 residues. CDR3 sequence (DNA): TGTGCCAGCAGCTTGCAGGGTGGGGAGACCCAGTACTTC. Its protein is CASSLQGGETQYF.

This clone was found once. V is TRBV9 and J is TRBJ1-1, with TRBD1 matching 9 bases. In germline, CDR1 is SGDLS, CDR2 YYNGEE. The trim removed 3 bases at V and 3 bases at J, leaving 6 bases unmatched. The CDR3 totals 15 residues. CDR3 residues: CASSARGQGYTEAFF. The CDR3 nucleotides read TGTGCCAGCAGCGCCCGTGGACAGGGGTACACTGAAGCTTTCTTT.